This section outlines one TCR beta chain sequence together with its context. Its matching antigen is unknown. The TCR beta cDNA libraries carried unique molecular identifiers. TCRdb itself ran the PCR reads through MiXCR, one entry per CDR3 protein. The sample shows hundreds of thousands of distinct CDR3 sequences, 25% to 30% of them seen only once. Trimming at V came to 8 bases and at J to 2 bases, leaving 7 bases not matched to a gene. From germline, CDR1 is DFQATT and CDR2 SNEGSKA (reference sequence). This CDR3 has 15 residues. These data originate in a study of post-analysis software for immune sequencing data. General study results and limits: Patients had higher frequencies than controls of roughly 5 TRBV segments, including TRBV5-6, TRBV5-1 and TRBV20-1.

The sequenced material came from blood. The gene calls are TRBV20-1 and TRBJ2-6; 9 bases map to TRBD1. This sequence was found in a girl between 5 and 17 years old with multiple sclerosis. The CDR3 here is CSTGDRVTGANVLTF. In DNA, the CDR3 is TGCAGTACTGGGGACAGGGTTACTGGGGCCAACGTCCTGACTTTC.